Below are 10 T cell receptor beta chains sequenced from a single sample in a study of blood T cell repertoires in COVID-19. TCRdb's copy holds only in-frame clones and misses some; the assay was immunoSEQ multiplex PCR. Among 98,000 or so clones, approximately 80% were seen once, and the ten largest hold 2.5% to 4%. Sample: peripheral blood. These receptor sequences come from a woman of 80 years or more with active or convalescent COVID-19.

The V call is TRBV7-2, the J call TRBJ1-1, with TRBD1 matching 9 bases. The length of the CDR3 is 14 residues. The J segment lost 5 bases and the V segment lost 1 base, leaving 2 bases of the junction unmatched. Germline values: CDR1 SGHTA, CDR2 FQGNSA. The CDR3 nucleotides are TGTGCCAGCAGCTTAGGGGACAGGGAAACTGAAGCTTTCTTT. Translated, it gives CASSLGDRETEAFF.

The chain employs TRBV20-1 and TRBJ1-5; D may be TRBD1 (6 bases). The CDR3 spans 15 residues. CDR1 is DFQATT, CDR2 SNEGSKA, per germline (reference sequence). The ends were cut back, 3 bases at V and 0 bases at J, with 12 bases in the middle. The CDR3 sequence is CSASRGGSSNQPQHF. The CDR3 nucleotides are TGCAGTGCTAGTAGGGGGGGAAGTAGCAATCAGCCCCAGCATTTT.

This clone was picked up a small number of times. This sequence joins TRBV18 and TRBJ2-1; 11 bases are shared with TRBD2. Germline values: CDR1 KGHSH, CDR2 LQKENI. The CDR3 length is 17 residues. J was trimmed by 3 bases and V by 3 bases; bases with no gene match: 7. CDR3 sequence reads: CASSPLTSGSSYNEQFF. CDR3 bases: TGTGCCAGCTCACCCCTCACTAGCGGGAGCAGCTACAATGAGCAGTTCTTC.

This chain connects TRBV6-5 to TRBJ1-1; D not resolved. Per the germline V gene, CDR1 is MNHEY and CDR2 is SVGAGI. Trimming stripped 2 bases from V and 4 bases from J, with 8 bases between. The CDR3 is 13 amino acids. The CDR3 reads CASSYDFGTEAFF. CDR3 DNA sequence: TGTGCCAGCAGTTACGACTTCGGCACTGAAGCTTTCTTT.

The gene calls are TRBV10-3 and TRBJ1-3; 7 bases match TRBD1. The CDR3 length is 15 residues. Germline V gene sequence: CDR1 ENHRY, CDR2 SYGVKD. The V and J ends lost 2 bases and 2 bases, in that order; junction bases with no gene match: 3. The chain's CDR3 is CAISEQGTAGNTIYF. The CDR3 DNA reads TGTGCCATCAGTGAGCAGGGGACAGCTGGAAACACCATATATTTT.

The rearrangement links TRBV6-2 or TRBV6-3 to TRBJ1-2; 7 nucleotides match TRBD1. The CDR3 length is 14 residues. The V and J ends lost 2 bases and 2 bases, in that order; junction bases with no gene match: 2. Germline lookup yields CDR1 MNHEY and CDR2 SVGEGT. CDR3 coding DNA: TGTGCCAGCAGTTACAGACAGGGAAACTATGGCTACACCTTC. Translating it yields CASSYRQGNYGYTF.

V gene TRBV2 combines with J gene TRBJ1-4; TRBD1 agrees at 11 bases. V was pared by 7 bases and J by 7 bases, with 5 bases of the junction left unmatched. In germline, CDR1 is SNHLY, CDR2 FYNNEI. CDR3 length: 14 residues. As DNA, the CDR3 is TGTGCCAGCACTGGACAGGGGGCGGCTGAAAAACTGTTTTTT. Its protein product is CASTGQGAAEKLFF.

The chain joins TRBV20-1 to TRBJ1-2; TRBD1 is a possible D gene (5 bases). Germline V gene lookup returns CDR1 DFQATT and CDR2 SNEGSKA (reference sequence). V dropped 3 bases and J dropped 4 bases, with 12 bases sitting between them. This CDR3 is 13 amino acids long. DNA of the CDR3: TGCAGTGCTAGTGATCAGGGAACCTATGGCTACACCTTC. It yields the protein CSASDQGTYGYTF.

This chain uses TRBV28 with TRBJ2-2; perhaps TRBD2 as D (5 bases). CDR1 and CDR2 from the germline V gene are MDHEN and SYDVKM. The V and J ends lost 6 bases and 6 bases respectively, with 8 bases between them. There are 12 residues in the CDR3. The CDR3 DNA follows: TGTGCCAGCAGCGAACTAGCCGGGGAGCTGTTTTTT. Translating gives CASSELAGELFF. Full variable domain (missing parts from reference TRBV28 and TRBJ2-2): DVKVTQSSRYLVKRTGEKVFLECVQDMDHENMFWYRQDPGLGLRLIYFSYDVKMKEKGDIPEGYSVSREKKERFSLILESASTNQTSMYLCASSELAGELFFGEGSRLTVL.

The chain links TRBV11-2 to TRBJ1-1; 9 bases line up with TRBD1. The CDR3 contains 13 residues. From germline, CDR1 is SGHAT and CDR2 FQNNGV. The V segment lost 6 bases and the J segment 10 bases; nucleotides outside the gene matches: 9. This CDR3 is CASRRTGGAGAFF. The CDR3 coding sequence is TGTGCCAGCAGACGTACAGGGGGCGCAGGAGCTTTCTTT.